The 5 T cell receptor beta chains reported below all come from one sample, sequenced in a study of regulatory T cells in long-lasting Graves disease. As for time point: persistent/refractory GD, antithyroid drugs over 5 years with positive TRAb. TCR sequences were obtained from RNA taken from PBMCs. Libraries of TCR beta came from iRepertoire HTBI primers plus Arm-PCR of CDR3 regions. MiXCR, applied by TCRdb to the multiplex PCR reads, yields one record per CDR3 protein. The sample has a few hundred thousand distinct CDR3 sequences, about 20% seen once. This specimen was peripheral blood mononuclear cells (PBMCs), taken when the disease was refractory, from a patient treated with antithyroid drugs. Receptor source: a female donor with Graves disease.

Ten or more counts support this clonotype. The V gene is TRBV28, the J gene TRBJ1-4, with TRBD1 as a possible D gene (6 bases). This CDR3 contains 15 residues. Germline CDR1 is MDHEN and CDR2 is SYDVKM. The V and J ends lost 8 bases and 5 bases respectively, with 18 bases between them. The CDR3 bases are TGTGCCAGCTCACCACCGGGACAAGCGAATGAAAAACTGTTTTTT. Encoded protein: CASSPPGQANEKLFF.

The gene calls are TRBV20-1 and TRBJ2-7; TRBD2 agrees at 7 bases. The CDR3 sequence is 15 residues long. Germline-derived CDR1 and CDR2 are DFQATT and SNEGSKA (reference sequence). Losses at the gene ends were 1 base for V and 7 bases for J; bases not matched to a gene: 13. In nucleotides, the CDR3 is TGCAGTGCTAGAGGACTAATTGCGGGAGCCCGGGAGCAGTACTTC. This translates into CSARGLIAGAREQYF.

The rearrangement links TRBV10-3 to TRBJ1-1; no firm D call. V lost 8 bases to trimming and J lost 3 bases, with 10 bases between them. From germline, CDR1 is ENHRY and CDR2 SYGVKD. This CDR3 has 12 residues. The CDR3 is CAIGVSYTEAFF. In DNA form, the CDR3 reads TGTGCCATCGGTGTAAGTTACACTGAAGCTTTCTTT.

The rearrangement uses TRBV19 and TRBJ1-5; no definite D call. The CDR3 runs to 13 residues. Trimming left V 6 bases short and J 0 bases short, with 6 bases between. Germline CDR1 reads LNHDA; CDR2 reads SQIVND (reference sequence). Here the CDR3 DNA reads TGTGCCAGTAGACCAATTAGCAATCAGCCCCAGCATTTT. This gives the protein CASRPISNQPQHF.

This chain joins TRBV20-1 and TRBJ2-5, with 8 bases matching TRBD2. V was pared by 0 bases and J by 5 bases, with 11 bases of the junction left unmatched. CDR3 length: 16 amino acids. Germline CDR1 DFQATT, CDR2 SNEGSKA (reference sequence). CDR3 DNA sequence: TGCAGTGCTAGAGATGATAGCGGGGCTCAATGGGAGACCCAGTACTTC. Amino acids: CSARDDSGAQWETQYF.